Below, 16 T cell receptor beta chains from the same sample are listed, as sequenced in a study of identical twins. TCRdb recomputed calls from the 5' RACE reads with MiXCR, one row per CDR3 protein. This sample has a few hundred thousand distinct CDR3 sequences, with 9.6% found just once. These data were also reused for a study on yellow fever vaccine responses in identical twins.

The sample comprised PBMCs. The receptors were gathered from a woman between 18 and 29 years old in good health.

This clonotype was seen repeatedly, ten times or more. The rearrangement links TRBV28 to TRBJ2-7; 7 bases agree with TRBD2. The germline V gene encodes CDR1 MDHEN and CDR2 SYDVKM. The CDR3 consists of 15 residues. The V segment lost 3 bases and the J segment 2 bases; nucleotides outside the gene matches: 7. The CDR3 DNA follows: TGTGCCAGCAGTTTGGTAGCGGGTATAACCTACGAGCAGTACTTC. As protein: CASSLVAGITYEQYF. The variable domain in full, with the rest retrieved from reference TRBV28 and TRBJ2-7, is DVKVTQSSRYLVKRTGEKVFLECVQDMDHENMFWYRQDPGLGLRLIYFSYDVKMKEKGDIPEGYSVSREKKERFSLILESASTNQTSMYLCASSLVAGITYEQYFGPGTRLTVT.

This clonotype was seen more than once but under ten times. A read error may produce the germline difference seen at one junction end. The gene calls are TRBV20-1 and TRBJ2-7; 8 positions agree with TRBD2. Germline V CDR1 and CDR2: DFQATT, SNEGSKA (reference sequence). The CDR3 has 13 amino acids. The CDR3 here is CSAPGLASHEQYF. Written as DNA, the CDR3 is TGCAGTGCTCCCGGACTAGCCTCCCACGAGCAGTACTTC.

This clonotype was counted only a few times. The chain joins TRBV6-2 or TRBV6-3 to TRBJ2-1; the D gene is possibly TRBD2 (5 bases). V was pared by 2 bases and J by 6 bases, with 11 bases between. This CDR3 has 14 amino acids. Germline-derived CDR1 and CDR2 are MNHEY and SVGEGT. CDR3 region: CASSYNRGFNEQFF. CDR3 sequence (DNA): TGTGCCAGCAGTTACAACCGAGGGTTCAATGAGCAGTTCTTC.

The J gene is TRBJ1-1, the V gene TRBV7-3; TRBD1 matches at 9 bases. The CDR3 extends over 18 amino acids. Germline V gene lookup returns CDR1 SGHTA and CDR2 FQGTGA. The J segment lost 1 base and the V segment lost 1 base, leaving 10 bases of the junction unmatched. The CDR3 DNA is TGTGCCAGCAGCTTAATTGGACAGGGGAAGATGACGAACACTGAAGCTTTCTTT. It encodes CASSLIGQGKMTNTEAFF.

The gene calls are TRBV13 and TRBJ2-7; D is undetermined. The CDR3 consists of 14 residues. V lost 0 bases to trimming and J lost 2 bases, with 8 bases between them. Per germline, CDR1 PRHDT and CDR2 FYEKMQ (reference sequence). In nucleotides, the CDR3 is TGTGCCAGCAGCTTAGGGTACCCGGCCTACGAGCAGTACTTC. It translates to CASSLGYPAYEQYF.

This clonotype has ten or more counts. This chain joins TRBV11-2 and TRBJ2-1; D unresolved. Germline CDR1 SGHAT, CDR2 FQNNGV. Trimming shortened V by 1 base and J by 4 bases, and 14 bases separated the two germline ends. This CDR3 has 16 amino acids. As DNA, the CDR3 is TGTGCCAGCAGCTTAGTCCGGGCCGCCCCGTACAATGAGCAGTTCTTC. Translating gives CASSLVRAAPYNEQFF.

V gene TRBV6-2 or TRBV6-3 combines with J gene TRBJ2-6, with D unclear. This CDR3 spans 15 amino acids. Trimming left V 5 bases short and J 4 bases short, with 12 bases between. Germline V gene lookup returns CDR1 MNHEY and CDR2 SVGEGT. CDR3 sequence: CASSHMAGGANVLTF. CDR3 nucleotides: TGTGCCAGCAGTCATATGGCCGGGGGGGCCAACGTCCTGACTTTC.

This clonotype has just a few counts. This sequence joins TRBV27 and TRBJ2-1, with D possibly being TRBD1 (5 bases). Per the germline V gene, CDR1 is MNHEY and CDR2 is SMNVEV (reference sequence). This CDR3 is built from 15 residues. V was clipped by 7 bases and J by 2 bases, with 15 bases between them. CDR3 sequence: CASKERGAPYNEQFF. Written as DNA, the CDR3 is TGTGCCAGCAAGGAGCGTGGGGCCCCCTACAATGAGCAGTTCTTC.

This clonotype was seen more than once but under ten times. This sequence joins TRBV7-9 and TRBJ1-5, with 9 bases that match TRBD1. Germline trimming cut 5 bases from V and 12 bases from J; bases unmatched to any gene: 5. The germline CDR1 and CDR2 sequences are SEHNR and FQNEAQ (reference sequence). The CDR3 has 12 residues. CDR3 DNA sequence: TGTGCCAGCAGCACCCGGGACAGGGACCAGCATTTT. Its translation is CASSTRDRDQHF.

The sample holds a few counts of this clonotype. The rearrangement uses TRBV29-1 and TRBJ2-1; TRBD1 might be the D (5 bases). Germline V gives CDR1 SQVTM, CDR2 ANQGSEA. The CDR3 is 12 amino acids. V gave up 0 bases and J gave up 9 bases, with 9 bases separating them. CDR3 loop: CSVEEGPSEQFF. CDR3 sequence (DNA): TGCAGCGTTGAAGAGGGGCCAAGTGAGCAGTTCTTC.

This clonotype was recorded many times. The chain has TRBV4-2 and TRBJ2-1; D remains unclear. Trimming shortened V by 6 bases and J by 2 bases, and 20 bases separated the two germline ends. In germline, CDR1 is LGHNA, CDR2 YNFKEQ. The CDR3 runs to 17 residues. CDR3 nucleotide sequence: TGTGCCAGCAGTCAATACCCGGTGGGGTCCCCCTACAATGAGCAGTTCTTC. This gives the protein CASSQYPVGSPYNEQFF.

This clonotype was detected a few times. The rearrangement uses TRBV7-9 and TRBJ2-1, with TRBD2 identical over 13 bases. This CDR3 is built from 15 residues. Germline trimming cut 5 bases from V and 8 bases from J; bases unmatched to any gene: 6. The germline gives CDR1 SEHNR, CDR2 FQNEAQ (reference sequence). The CDR3 nucleotides are TGTGCCAGCAGCACACTAGCGGGGGGGCTGGATGAGCAGTTCTTC. Translated, it gives CASSTLAGGLDEQFF.

This clonotype was detected a few times. CDR3 amino acids: CASSPPEAGQETQYF. The CDR3 bases are TGTGCCAGCTCACCACCGGAGGCGGGGCAAGAGACCCAGTACTTC. The chain is built from TRBV18 and TRBJ2-5, with D possibly being TRBD2 (6 bases). V was trimmed by 0 bases and J by 2 bases, leaving 10 bases between them. The CDR3 sequence is 15 residues long. Germline loops: CDR1 KGHSH, CDR2 LQKENI.

This clonotype was picked up a small number of times. The V call is TRBV10-3, the J call TRBJ2-2; possible D gene TRBD2, 6 bases. Trimming cost V 6 bases and J 0 bases, with 14 bases left between them. The CDR3 contains 16 residues. Per the germline V gene, CDR1 is ENHRY and CDR2 is SYGVKD. The DNA for the CDR3 is TGTGCCATCAGAGAGACGGGACTCGCGAACACCGGGGAGCTGTTTTTT. This gives the protein CAIRETGLANTGELFF.

This clonotype showed up many times. The CDR3 sequence is CASSFTGSGYTF. For the CDR3, the DNA is TGTGCCAGCAGTTTTACAGGGAGTGGCTACACCTTC. V is TRBV12-3 or TRBV12-4 and J is TRBJ1-2; D is possibly TRBD1 (6 bases). This CDR3 is 12 amino acids long. V lost 3 bases and J 7 bases, leaving 9 bases between the germline ends.

Only a few counts were recorded for this clonotype. The genes are TRBV7-2 and TRBJ2-1; D uncertain. The CDR3 sequence is 14 residues long. V was trimmed by 1 base and J by 4 bases, leaving 8 bases between them. Per germline, CDR1 SGHTA and CDR2 FQGNSA. The CDR3 here is CASSLGGKYNEQFF. CDR3 nucleotide sequence: TGTGCCAGCAGCTTAGGCGGAAAATACAATGAGCAGTTCTTC.